This TCR beta chain was sequenced during a study of cytomegalovirus exposure and HLA in healthy donors. This CDR3 region has 17 residues. Germline lookup yields CDR1 MGHDK and CDR2 SYGVNS. The V gene end was trimmed by 7 bases and the J gene end by 5 bases; junction bases not matched to a gene: 15. Primers: 60 Vbeta forward and 13 Jbeta reverse. Method: immunoSEQ multiplex PCR; TCRdb's copy keeps in-frame clones and lacks some. Counted here are approximately 150,000 clones, around 82% occurring once; the ten biggest clones make up roughly 13%. The sequencing input was PBMCs. The chain joins TRBV25-1 to TRBJ1-5; 9 bases align to TRBD1. The clonotype was recovered from a woman aged 45-65 years in good health and CMV-seropositive. The CDR3 coding sequence is TGTGCCAGCACCCGCCCGCGAGACAGGGGGGCTGATCAGCCCCAGCATTTT. Protein sequence: CASTRPRDRGADQPQHF.